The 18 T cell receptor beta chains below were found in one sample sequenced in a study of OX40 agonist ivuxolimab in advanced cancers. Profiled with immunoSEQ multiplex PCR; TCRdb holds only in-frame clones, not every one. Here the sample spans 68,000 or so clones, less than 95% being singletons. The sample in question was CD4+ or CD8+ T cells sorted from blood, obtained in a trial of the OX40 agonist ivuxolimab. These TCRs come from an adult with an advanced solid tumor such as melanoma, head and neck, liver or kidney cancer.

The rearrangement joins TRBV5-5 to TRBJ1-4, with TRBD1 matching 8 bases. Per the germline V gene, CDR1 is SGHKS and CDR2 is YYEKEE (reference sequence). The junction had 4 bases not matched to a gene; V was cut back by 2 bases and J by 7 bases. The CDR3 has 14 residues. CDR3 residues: CASSLRQGSEKLFF. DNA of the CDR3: TGTGCCAGCAGCTTAAGACAGGGGAGTGAAAAACTGTTTTTT.

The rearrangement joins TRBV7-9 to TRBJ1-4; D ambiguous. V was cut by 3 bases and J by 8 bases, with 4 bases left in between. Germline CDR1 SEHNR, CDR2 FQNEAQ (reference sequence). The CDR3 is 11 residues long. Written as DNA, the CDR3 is TGTGCCAGCAGCTTCGCAGAAAAACTGTTTTTT. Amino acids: CASSFAEKLFF.

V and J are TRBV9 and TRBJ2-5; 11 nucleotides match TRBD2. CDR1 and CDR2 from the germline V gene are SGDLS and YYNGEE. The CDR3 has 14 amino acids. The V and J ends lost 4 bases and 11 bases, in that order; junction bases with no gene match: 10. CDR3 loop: CASSIAGLADRQYF. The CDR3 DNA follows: TGTGCCAGCAGCATTGCGGGACTAGCGGACCGGCAGTACTTC.

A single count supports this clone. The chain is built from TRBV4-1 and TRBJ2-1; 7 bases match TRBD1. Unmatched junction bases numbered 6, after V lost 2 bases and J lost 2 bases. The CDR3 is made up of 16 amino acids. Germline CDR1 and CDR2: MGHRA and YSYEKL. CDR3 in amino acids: CASSQPGQPAYNEQFF. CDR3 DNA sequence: TGCGCCAGCAGCCAACCGGGACAGCCCGCCTACAATGAGCAGTTCTTC.

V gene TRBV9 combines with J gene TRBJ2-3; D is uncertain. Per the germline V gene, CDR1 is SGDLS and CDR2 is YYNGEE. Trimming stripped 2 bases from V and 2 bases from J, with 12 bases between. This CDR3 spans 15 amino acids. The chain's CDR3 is CASSVDLSFTDTQYF. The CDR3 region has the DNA TGTGCCAGCAGCGTGGACCTAAGCTTCACAGATACGCAGTATTTT.

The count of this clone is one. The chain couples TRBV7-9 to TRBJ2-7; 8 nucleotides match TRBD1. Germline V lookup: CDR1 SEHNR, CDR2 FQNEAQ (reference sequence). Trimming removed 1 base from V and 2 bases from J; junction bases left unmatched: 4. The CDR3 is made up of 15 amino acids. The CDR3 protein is CASSLETGVTYEQYF. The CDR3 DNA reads TGTGCCAGCAGCTTAGAGACAGGGGTAACCTACGAGCAGTACTTC.

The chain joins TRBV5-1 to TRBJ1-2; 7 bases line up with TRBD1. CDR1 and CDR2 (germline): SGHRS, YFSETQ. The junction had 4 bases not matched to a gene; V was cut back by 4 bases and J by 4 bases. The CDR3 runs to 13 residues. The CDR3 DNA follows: TGCGCCAGCAGCAATGACAGGGCCTATGGCTACACCTTC. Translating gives CASSNDRAYGYTF.

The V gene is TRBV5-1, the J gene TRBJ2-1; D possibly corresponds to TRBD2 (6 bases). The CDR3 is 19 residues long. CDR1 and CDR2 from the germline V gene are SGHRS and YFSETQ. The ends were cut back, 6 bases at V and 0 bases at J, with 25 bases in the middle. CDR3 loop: CASTLLPMRGTSSYNEQFF. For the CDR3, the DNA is TGCGCCAGCACCCTCCTCCCGATGCGGGGTACAAGCTCCTACAATGAGCAGTTCTTC.

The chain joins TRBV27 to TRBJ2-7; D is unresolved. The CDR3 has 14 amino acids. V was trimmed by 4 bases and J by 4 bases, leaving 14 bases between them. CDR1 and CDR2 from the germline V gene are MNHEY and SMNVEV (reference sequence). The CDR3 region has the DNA TGTGCCAGCAGTTCAGGCCCAGAGGTTTACGAGCAGTACTTC. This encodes CASSSGPEVYEQYF.

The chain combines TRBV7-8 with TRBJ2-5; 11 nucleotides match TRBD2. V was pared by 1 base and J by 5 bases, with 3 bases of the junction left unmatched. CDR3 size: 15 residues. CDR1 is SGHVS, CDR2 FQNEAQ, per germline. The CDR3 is CASSLGTSGGETQYF. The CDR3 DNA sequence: TGTGCCAGCAGCTTAGGAACTAGCGGGGGTGAGACCCAGTACTTC.

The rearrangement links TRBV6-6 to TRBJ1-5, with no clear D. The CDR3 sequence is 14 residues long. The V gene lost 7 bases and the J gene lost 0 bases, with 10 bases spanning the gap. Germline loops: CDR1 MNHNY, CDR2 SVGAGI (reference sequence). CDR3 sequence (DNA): TGTGCCAGCATAGCCGCGGATAGCAATCAGCCCCAGCATTTT. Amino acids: CASIAADSNQPQHF.

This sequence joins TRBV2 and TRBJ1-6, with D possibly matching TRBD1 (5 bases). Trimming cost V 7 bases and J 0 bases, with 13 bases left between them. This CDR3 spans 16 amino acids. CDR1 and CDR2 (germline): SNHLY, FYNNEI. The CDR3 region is CASKPGLSSYNSPLHF. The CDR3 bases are TGTGCCAGCAAGCCGGGACTGAGCTCCTATAATTCACCCCTCCACTTT. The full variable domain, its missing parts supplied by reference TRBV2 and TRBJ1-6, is EPEVTQTPSHQVTQMGQEVILRCVPISNHLYFYWYRQILGQKVEFLVSFYNNEISEKSEIFDDQFSVERPDGSNFTLKIRSTKLEDSAMYFCASKPGLSSYNSPLHFGNGTRLTVT.

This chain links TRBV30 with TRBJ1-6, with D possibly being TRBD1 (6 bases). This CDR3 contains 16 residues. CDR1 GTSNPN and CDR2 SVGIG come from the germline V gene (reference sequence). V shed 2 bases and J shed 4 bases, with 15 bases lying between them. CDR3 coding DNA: TGTGCCTGGAGTCCGCATGGGACACAATATAATTCACCCCTCCACTTT. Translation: CAWSPHGTQYNSPLHF.

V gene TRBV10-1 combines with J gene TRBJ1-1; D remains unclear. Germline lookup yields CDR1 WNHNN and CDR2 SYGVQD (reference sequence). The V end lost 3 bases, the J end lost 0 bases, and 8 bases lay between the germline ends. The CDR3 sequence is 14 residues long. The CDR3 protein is CASSESVMNTEAFF. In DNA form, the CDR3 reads TGCGCCAGCAGTGAAAGTGTCATGAACACTGAAGCTTTCTTT.

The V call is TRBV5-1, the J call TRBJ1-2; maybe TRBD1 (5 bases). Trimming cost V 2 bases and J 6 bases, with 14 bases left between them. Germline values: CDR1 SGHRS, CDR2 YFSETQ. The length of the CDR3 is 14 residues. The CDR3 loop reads CASSFSGMGHGYTF. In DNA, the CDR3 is TGCGCCAGCAGCTTTTCAGGAATGGGACATGGCTACACCTTC.

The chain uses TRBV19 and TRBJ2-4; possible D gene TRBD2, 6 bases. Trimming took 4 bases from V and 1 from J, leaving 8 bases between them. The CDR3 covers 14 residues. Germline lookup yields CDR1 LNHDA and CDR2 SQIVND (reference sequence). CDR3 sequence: CASSKGRAKNIQYF. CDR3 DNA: TGTGCCAGTAGTAAAGGGAGGGCCAAAAACATTCAGTACTTC. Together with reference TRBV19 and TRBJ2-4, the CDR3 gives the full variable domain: DGGITQSPKYLFRKEGQNVTLSCEQNLNHDAMYWYRQDPGQGLRLIYYSQIVNDFQKGDIAEGYSVSREKKESFPLTVTSAQKNPTAFYLCASSKGRAKNIQYFGAGTRLSVL.

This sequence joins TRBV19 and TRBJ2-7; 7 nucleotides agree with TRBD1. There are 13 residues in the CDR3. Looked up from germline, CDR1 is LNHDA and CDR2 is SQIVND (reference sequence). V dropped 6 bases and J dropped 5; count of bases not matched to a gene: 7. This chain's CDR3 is CASRDRVKDEQYF. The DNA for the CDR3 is TGTGCCAGTAGAGACAGGGTTAAAGACGAGCAGTACTTC.

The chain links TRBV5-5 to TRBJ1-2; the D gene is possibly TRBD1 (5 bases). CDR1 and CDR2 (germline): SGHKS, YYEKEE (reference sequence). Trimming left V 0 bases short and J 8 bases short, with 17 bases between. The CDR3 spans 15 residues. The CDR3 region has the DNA TGTGCCAGCAGCTTGGCCGGGGGAAATTTGGCCGGCTACACCTTC. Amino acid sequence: CASSLAGGNLAGYTF.